These 23 T cell receptor beta chains were all obtained from the same sample, sequenced in a study of shared clonotypes between healthy human individuals. Sequenced by immunoSEQ multiplex PCR; TCRdb stores in-frame clones only, minus some. The data contain 550,000 to 850,000 clones, approximately 72% of them singletons. The sample consisted of memory CD4+ T cells sorted from blood. Subset noted: CD45RA-negative fraction. The receptors derive from a woman under 40 in good health.

The V call is TRBV5-4, the J call TRBJ2-7; tentatively, D is TRBD2 (5 bases). There are 13 residues in the CDR3. From germline, CDR1 is SGHNT and CDR2 YYREEE (reference sequence). The ends were cut back, 0 bases at V and 3 bases at J, with 7 bases in the middle. This CDR3 reads CASSLATSYEQYF. The CDR3 coding sequence is TGTGCCAGCAGCTTGGCTACTAGCTACGAGCAGTACTTC.

This clone was detected only a few times. The rearrangement joins TRBV10-3 to TRBJ1-2, with 12 bases lining up with TRBD1. The CDR3 extends over 15 amino acids. Trimming took 2 bases from V and 8 from J; bases not matched to a gene: 6. Germline V gene data show CDR1 as ENHRY and CDR2 as SYGVKD. CDR3 region: CAISEGTGGPRGYTF. For the CDR3, the DNA is TGTGCCATCAGTGAGGGGACAGGGGGCCCTAGGGGCTACACCTTC.

This chain uses TRBV11-3 with TRBJ2-1; 8 bases align to TRBD2. CDR1 and CDR2 (germline): SGHNT, YENEEA. The V and J ends lost 5 bases and 7 bases, in that order; junction bases with no gene match: 7. The CDR3 is made up of 14 amino acids. CDR3 loop: CASSPQRELNEQFF. As DNA, the CDR3 is TGTGCCAGCAGCCCCCAGCGGGAGCTTAATGAGCAGTTCTTC.

This clone was picked up one time. The rearrangement joins TRBV6-1 to TRBJ1-4; D remains ambiguous. The V and J ends lost 1 base and 7 bases respectively, with 19 bases between them. The CDR3 is made up of 17 amino acids. The V gene's germline CDR1 is MNHNS and CDR2 SASEGT. The CDR3 nucleotides read TGTGCCAGCAGTGAAGACACAGCCCAGGCTTATGGTGAAAAACTGTTTTTT. Translation gives CASSEDTAQAYGEKLFF.

The V and J genes are TRBV28 and TRBJ2-3, with TRBD2 matching over 11 bases. The germline V gene has CDR1 MDHEN and CDR2 SYDVKM. Trimming cost V 5 bases and J 6 bases; bases outside gene matches: 7. CDR3 size: 15 residues. Here the CDR3 reads CASSNSGREADTQYF. CDR3 sequence (DNA): TGTGCCAGCAGTAATAGCGGGAGGGAGGCGGATACGCAGTATTTT.

The chain uses TRBV6-1 and TRBJ1-1; D call uncertain. Germline V gives CDR1 MNHNS, CDR2 SASEGT. V dropped 1 base and J dropped 2 bases, with 8 bases sitting between them. The CDR3 is made up of 14 amino acids. CDR3: CASSEGSTNTEAFF. The CDR3 DNA is TGTGCCAGCAGTGAAGGTTCAACTAACACTGAAGCTTTCTTT.

The genes are TRBV27 and TRBJ1-1; maybe TRBD1 (5 bases). This CDR3 has 14 residues. Germline CDR1 and CDR2: MNHEY and SMNVEV (reference sequence). V was pared by 2 bases and J by 1 base, with 8 bases between. The CDR3 sequence is CASSLQTANTEAFF. CDR3 nucleotides: TGTGCCAGCAGTTTACAGACAGCGAACACTGAAGCTTTCTTT.

This chain connects TRBV28 to TRBJ2-1, with D hard to call. The CDR3 is 13 amino acids. With 4 bases removed from V and 8 bases from J, the gap between germline ends came to 12 bases. Germline loops: CDR1 MDHEN, CDR2 SYDVKM. DNA of the CDR3: TGTGCCAGCAGTTCCTTTTCAAGGGATGAGCAGTTCTTC. It specifies CASSSFSRDEQFF.

J is TRBJ2-1 and V is TRBV19; 9 bases are a match to TRBD1. The CDR3 totals 17 residues. Germline trimming cut 4 bases from V and 9 bases from J; bases unmatched to any gene: 16. Germline CDR1 reads LNHDA; CDR2 reads SQIVND (reference sequence). CDR3 DNA: TGTGCCAGTAGTAACATAAAACAGGGGGCGCATTTGGCTGAGCAGTTCTTC. Translated: CASSNIKQGAHLAEQFF.

Details on this clone: The sample has other DNA sequences that encode this CDR3 too. V gene TRBV7-9 combines with J gene TRBJ1-5; D not resolved. This CDR3 has 12 amino acids. Germline CDR1 SEHNR, CDR2 FQNEAQ (reference sequence). Trimming pared 1 base from V and 7 bases from J, leaving 5 bases between. CDR3 sequence reads: CASSLVGQPQHF. The CDR3 DNA reads as TGTGCCAGCAGCTTAGTGGGACAGCCCCAGCATTTT.

This clone was counted many times. This chain joins TRBV11-3 and TRBJ2-5, with D unresolved. The CDR3 runs to 11 residues. V lost 5 bases to trimming and J lost 5 bases, with 6 bases between them. CDR1 and CDR2 (germline): SGHNT, YENEEA. The CDR3 DNA sequence: TGTGCCAGCAGCCCCGGGGAGACCCAGTACTTC. It is translated as CASSPGETQYF.

The V call is TRBV28, the J call TRBJ2-6, with 8 bases that match TRBD1. The CDR3 totals 17 residues. The germline CDR1 and CDR2 sequences are MDHEN and SYDVKM. Germline trimming cut 5 bases from V and 2 bases from J; bases unmatched to any gene: 8. The CDR3 spells CASSEAQGAAGANVLTF. In nucleotides, the CDR3 is TGTGCCAGCAGTGAGGCCCAGGGGGCGGCTGGGGCCAACGTCCTGACTTTC.

This sequence joins TRBV18 and TRBJ2-1; a weak D match, TRBD1 (6 bases). CDR3 length equals 15 residues. Germline CDR1 and CDR2: KGHSH and LQKENI. V was clipped by 0 bases and J by 7 bases, with 13 bases between them. This chain's CDR3 is CASSPPGGGANEQFF. DNA of the CDR3: TGTGCCAGCTCACCACCAGGGGGTGGAGCGAATGAGCAGTTCTTC.

In this sample, this clone turned up a few times. The V gene is TRBV6-5, the J gene TRBJ2-7, with 7 positions matching TRBD1. The V gene end was trimmed by 6 bases and the J gene end by 0 bases; junction bases not matched to a gene: 8. Germline CDR1 MNHEY, CDR2 SVGAGI. The length of the CDR3 is 15 residues. CDR3 nucleotides: TGTGCCAGCAGCCGACAGGGATGGGCCTCCTACGAGCAGTACTTC. Translating it yields CASSRQGWASYEQYF.

The CDR3 DNA follows: TGTGCCAGCAGCTCCCTGGTACTTAGCGGGAGGGCCGGGGAGACCCAGTACTTC. Its translation is CASSSLVLSGRAGETQYF. The genes are TRBV11-2 and TRBJ2-5, with 11 positions matching TRBD2. Germline trimming cut 4 bases from V and 5 bases from J; bases unmatched to any gene: 15. This CDR3 has 18 amino acids. The V gene's germline CDR1 is SGHAT and CDR2 FQNNGV.

This clone has ten or more counts. This rearrangement joins TRBV5-4 to TRBJ2-1; TRBD2 aligns across 10 bases. Germline values: CDR1 SGHNT, CDR2 YYREEE (reference sequence). The CDR3 contains 16 residues. Trimming cost V 3 bases and J 8 bases; bases outside gene matches: 11. Here the CDR3 DNA reads TGTGCCAGCAGCTGGGGTCGGTCTAGCGGGAGTCATGAGCAGTTCTTC. This translates into CASSWGRSSGSHEQFF.

This clone was seen a few times. The genes are TRBV9 and TRBJ2-3; the match to TRBD1 covers 7 bases. Germline-derived CDR1 and CDR2 are SGDLS and YYNGEE. The CDR3 extends over 15 amino acids. Unmatched junction bases numbered 13, after V lost 6 bases and J lost 6 bases. As DNA, the CDR3 is TGTGCCAGCACCGTGTCGACAGGGCGTAAGGATACGCAGTATTTT. This codes for CASTVSTGRKDTQYF.

This clone was observed once. V is TRBV4-1 and J is TRBJ2-4; TRBD2 aligns across 11 bases. The germline CDR1 and CDR2 sequences are MGHRA and YSYEKL. The CDR3 covers 17 residues. V shed 5 bases and J 6 bases; nucleotides not matched to a gene: 12. Here the CDR3 DNA reads TGCGCCAGCAGCGCGGGGCTAGCGGGAGGCCGGGGAAACATTCAGTACTTC. This codes for CASSAGLAGGRGNIQYF.

In regard to this clone: The sample has other DNA sequences that encode this CDR3 too. The rearrangement joins TRBV2 to TRBJ2-1, with TRBD2 matching 11 bases. The CDR3 runs 15 residues. V was pared by 6 bases and J by 6 bases, with 7 bases of the junction left unmatched. CDR1 is SNHLY, CDR2 FYNNEI, per germline. The CDR3 spells CASSELAGASNEQFF. The CDR3 region has the DNA TGTGCCAGCAGCGAACTAGCGGGGGCTAGCAATGAGCAGTTCTTC.

The chain joins TRBV13 to TRBJ2-7; 13 nucleotides align to TRBD2. CDR1 is PRHDT and CDR2 is FYEKMQ in the germline V gene (reference sequence). The CDR3 sequence is 14 residues long. With 6 bases clipped from V and 2 bases from J, the junction kept 1 base outside the gene matches. CDR3 in amino acids: CASSGLAGAYEQYF. For the CDR3, the DNA is TGTGCCAGCAGTGGACTAGCGGGAGCCTACGAGCAGTACTTC.

The V call is TRBV15, the J call TRBJ2-2; D is uncertain. Per germline, CDR1 LNHNV and CDR2 YYDKDF (reference sequence). Trimming took 1 base from V and 2 from J, leaving 5 bases between them. This CDR3 is built from 14 residues. The CDR3 region has the DNA TGTGCCACCAGCAGAGCACAAAACACCGGGGAGCTGTTTTTT. It specifies CATSRAQNTGELFF.

The rearrangement links TRBV5-1 to TRBJ2-3, with D unresolved. CDR1 is SGHRS and CDR2 is YFSETQ in the germline V gene. V was pared by 2 bases and J by 2 bases, with 15 bases between. The CDR3 loop spans 16 amino acids. The CDR3 coding sequence is TGCGCCAGCAGCTTCGGTTCGACTTCAAACACAGATACGCAGTATTTT. Protein sequence: CASSFGSTSNTDTQYF.

On this clone itself: Additional DNA sequences in this sample encode the identical CDR3. The J gene is TRBJ2-5, the V gene TRBV5-8; D uncertain. Per the germline V gene, CDR1 is SGHTS and CDR2 is YDEGEE. V was trimmed by 2 bases and J by 6 bases, leaving 5 bases between them. The CDR3 consists of 11 residues. In DNA form, the CDR3 reads TGTGCCAGCAGCTTTTCAAAGACCCAGTACTTC. This encodes CASSFSKTQYF.